This entry concerns a single T cell receptor beta chain. Its specificity is unknown. This specimen belongs to a study of T-cell memory formation after mild COVID-19. Notes on the study in general: Nothing showed for sure that second-wave clones peaking on day 37 were SARS-CoV-2 specific. Day 15 to 85 contracting clones showed balanced CD4/CD8; later expanders leaned CD4+.

5'RACE primed from the constant segment yielded TCR alpha and TCR beta cDNA libraries bearing sample barcodes and UMIs. TCRdb itself ran the 5' RACE reads through MiXCR, one entry per CDR3 protein. The sample consists of more than 300,000 distinct CDR3 sequences, about 20% of them appearing once. Germline V lookup: CDR1 SGHTA, CDR2 FQGNSA. V was pared by 6 bases and J by 11 bases, with 7 bases between. The CDR3 is 9 amino acids. The sequence was collected from a young man who had mild COVID-19 (a few samples of this study predate the infection). Cell type and time point are not known. This sequence joins TRBV7-2 and TRBJ1-2; D gene ambiguous. What was sequenced was PBMCs or a T cell subset sorted from them (not recorded which). The CDR3 loop is CASSLPYTF. CDR3 sequence (DNA): TGTGCCAGCAGTTTACCGTACACCTTC. The full variable domain, with the rest looked up from reference TRBV7-2 and TRBJ1-2, is GAGVSQSPSNKVTEKGKDVELRCDPISGHTALYWYRQSLGQGLEFLIYFQGNSAPDKSGLPSDRFSAERTGGSVSTLTIQRTQQEDSAVYLCASSLPYTFGSGTRLTVV.